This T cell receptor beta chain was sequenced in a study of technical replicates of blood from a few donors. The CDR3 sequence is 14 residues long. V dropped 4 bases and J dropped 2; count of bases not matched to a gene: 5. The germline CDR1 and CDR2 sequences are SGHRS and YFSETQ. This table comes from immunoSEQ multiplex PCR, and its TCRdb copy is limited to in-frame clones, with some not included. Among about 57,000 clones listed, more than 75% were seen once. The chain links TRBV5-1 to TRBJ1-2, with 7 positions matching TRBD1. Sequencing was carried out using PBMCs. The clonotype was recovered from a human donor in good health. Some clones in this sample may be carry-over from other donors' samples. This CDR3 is CASSQGQKNYGYTF. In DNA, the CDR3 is TGCGCCAGCAGCCAGGGACAGAAAAACTATGGCTACACCTTC.